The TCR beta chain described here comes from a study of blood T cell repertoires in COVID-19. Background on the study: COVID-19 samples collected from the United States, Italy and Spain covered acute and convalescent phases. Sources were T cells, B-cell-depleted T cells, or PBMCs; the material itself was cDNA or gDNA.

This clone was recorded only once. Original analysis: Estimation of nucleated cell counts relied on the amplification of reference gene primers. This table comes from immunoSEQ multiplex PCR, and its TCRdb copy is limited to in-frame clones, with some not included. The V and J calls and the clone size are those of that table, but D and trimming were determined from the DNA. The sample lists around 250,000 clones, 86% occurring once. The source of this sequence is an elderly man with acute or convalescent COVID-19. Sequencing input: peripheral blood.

The CDR3 sequence is CAISESDRSNQPQHF. The CDR3 DNA reads TGTGCCATCAGTGAGAGCGACAGATCCAATCAGCCCCAGCATTTT. The gene calls are TRBV10-3 and TRBJ1-5; TRBD1 might be the D (5 bases). The CDR3 totals 15 residues. Germline values: CDR1 ENHRY, CDR2 SYGVKD. The V and J ends lost 2 bases and 3 bases respectively, with 11 bases between them.